The 12 T cell receptor beta chains given below trace back to one sample, sequenced in a study of blood T cells in healthy people across ages. For the second PCR, which ran for about 6 to 12 cycles, a sample-barcoded 5' primer and a J-beta primer mix were used. One entry per CDR3 protein, called by TCRdb with MiXCR from the 5' RACE reads. The table lists 850,000 to 1,300,000 distinct CDR3 sequences, less than 50% of them singletons. Sequencing was carried out using blood. Receptors were obtained from a woman in her sixties or seventies in good health.

This clonotype showed up just a few times. The chain has TRBV27 and TRBJ2-5; 9 nucleotides align to TRBD1. There are 15 residues in the CDR3. The germline V gene encodes CDR1 MNHEY and CDR2 SMNVEV (reference sequence). V dropped 5 bases and J dropped 5; count of bases not matched to a gene: 9. CDR3 DNA: TGTGCCAGCAGTCAGAGACAGGGGGTGAGGGAGACCCAGTACTTC. Translating it yields CASSQRQGVRETQYF.

This clonotype was found a few times. This chain links TRBV6-1 with TRBJ2-5, with unresolved D. The CDR3 length is 18 residues. Per germline, CDR1 MNHNS and CDR2 SASEGT. V was shortened by 0 bases and J by 0 bases, with 17 bases between the two germline ends. The CDR3 protein is CASSEARWEDQYQETQYF. CDR3 nucleotides: TGTGCCAGCAGTGAAGCGCGGTGGGAAGACCAGTACCAAGAGACCCAGTACTTC.

This rearrangement joins TRBV7-2 to TRBJ2-3; 9 bases match TRBD2. The trim removed 2 bases at V and 2 bases at J, leaving 2 bases unmatched. Looked up from germline, CDR1 is SGHTA and CDR2 is FQGNSA. This CDR3 is 15 amino acids long. CDR3 nucleotide sequence: TGTGCCAGCAGCTTACTAGCGGGACCCACAGATACGCAGTATTTT. Translated: CASSLLAGPTDTQYF.

This rearrangement joins TRBV6-1 to TRBJ1-2; the D is unclear. CDR1 and CDR2 from the germline V gene are MNHNS and SASEGT. V lost 9 bases and J 6 bases, leaving 17 bases between the germline ends. The CDR3 is made up of 13 amino acids. The CDR3 DNA follows: TGTGCCAGTTGGGAGGGCGGTGCCCATGGCTACACCTTC. This translates into CASWEGGAHGYTF.

V gene TRBV29-1 combines with J gene TRBJ2-1; weak D call: TRBD2 (6 bases). CDR1 is SQVTM, CDR2 ANQGSEA, per germline. Between the trimmed V and J ends, which lost 5 bases and 6 bases, there was a span of 8 bases. This CDR3 comprises 11 residues. The CDR3 DNA reads as TGCAGCGTTAGTAGCGGCAATGAGCAGTTCTTC. Translating it yields CSVSSGNEQFF.

The chain carries TRBV25-1 and TRBJ1-4, with unresolved D. Trimming pared 6 bases from V and 8 bases from J, leaving 16 bases between. Germline V CDR1 and CDR2: MGHDK, SYGVNS. The CDR3 length is 14 residues. The CDR3 DNA follows: TGTGCCAGCAGCCCAGTCTCGGGAGGGGAAAAACTGTTTTTT. It translates to CASSPVSGGEKLFF.

This clonotype was seen ten or more times. This CDR3 reads CSVEGVGTQYF. The CDR3 DNA reads as TGCAGCGTTGAAGGGGTTGGGACCCAGTACTTC. The chain couples TRBV29-1 to TRBJ2-5; D gene uncertain. This CDR3 contains 11 residues. Germline CDR1 SQVTM, CDR2 ANQGSEA. Trimming took 1 base from V and 7 from J, leaving 7 bases between them.

This clonotype was seen a few times. V gene TRBV6-1 combines with J gene TRBJ1-2; D not certain. This CDR3 is built from 12 residues. Trimming removed 7 bases at V and 8 bases at J, with 14 bases between. CDR1 and CDR2 from the germline V gene are MNHNS and SASEGT. The CDR3 loop is CASKRGVSGYTF. CDR3 in DNA: TGTGCCAGCAAACGGGGTGTAAGCGGCTACACCTTC.

This clonotype came up once. V is TRBV3-1 and J is TRBJ2-1; 11 nucleotides match TRBD2. Germline values: CDR1 LGHDT, CDR2 YNNKEL (reference sequence). The CDR3 spans 16 residues. Losses at the gene ends were 6 bases for V and 4 bases for J; bases not matched to a gene: 8. The CDR3 coding sequence is TGTGCCAGCAGTCCTCCGGTAGCGGGGGGGTACAATGAGCAGTTCTTC. The encoded protein is CASSPPVAGGYNEQFF.

This clonotype was observed a few times. The V call is TRBV27, the J call TRBJ1-6; 10 bases agree with TRBD1. The V and J ends lost 5 bases and 4 bases, in that order; junction bases with no gene match: 5. Per the germline V gene, CDR1 is MNHEY and CDR2 is SMNVEV (reference sequence). The length of the CDR3 is 16 residues. The CDR3 sequence: CASSPRTGGYNSPLHF. In DNA, the CDR3 is TGTGCCAGCAGTCCAAGGACAGGGGGGTATAATTCACCCCTCCACTTT.

This sequence joins TRBV28 and TRBJ2-3; a weak D match, TRBD2 (6 bases). Trimming pared 8 bases from V and 2 bases from J, leaving 17 bases between. This CDR3 is built from 15 residues. Germline-derived CDR1 and CDR2 are MDHEN and SYDVKM. CDR3 residues: CASDTGGEYTDTQYF. The CDR3 nucleotides are TGTGCCAGCGACACAGGAGGGGAGTACACAGATACGCAGTATTTT.

The J gene is TRBJ1-6, the V gene TRBV27; D remains unclear. The V gene lost 6 bases and the J gene lost 0 bases, with 6 bases spanning the gap. From germline, CDR1 is MNHEY and CDR2 SMNVEV (reference sequence). The CDR3 length is 14 residues. CDR3 region: CASRSDSYNSPLHF. The CDR3 DNA is TGTGCCAGCAGGTCAGACTCCTATAATTCACCCCTCCACTTT.